This T cell receptor (beta chain) was found in a study of blood T cell repertoires in COVID-19. Across the study: COVID-19 samples from acute and convalescent phases originated in the United States, Italy and Spain. T cells, B-cell-depleted T cells, or PBMCs provided the cDNA or gDNA that served as material.

This CDR3 comprises 14 residues. The ends lost 4 bases at V and 5 bases at J; junction bases unmatched: 6. The V gene's germline CDR1 is MNHEY and CDR2 SVGEGT. Authors' data handling: Amplification from reference gene primers served as the basis for estimated nucleated cell counts. The repertoire was sequenced with immunoSEQ multiplex PCR; TCRdb's copy has only in-frame clones and lacks some. V, J and clone size reflect that table, while D and trimming were determined from the DNA. The sample holds 130,000 to 150,000 clones, about 80% seen once. The J gene is TRBJ1-2, the V gene TRBV6-2 or TRBV6-3, with 8 positions matching TRBD1. Sequenced material: peripheral blood. The TCR comes from a woman aged 80 or over in a cohort sampled during active or convalescent COVID-19. CDR3 residues: CASSFLTGGYGYTF. As DNA, the CDR3 is TGTGCCAGCAGTTTCCTTACAGGGGGATATGGCTACACCTTC.